The entry below describes one T cell receptor beta chain. The antigen is undetermined. This sample was taken from a study of OX40 agonist ivuxolimab in advanced cancers. Across the whole study: Melanoma, hepatocellular carcinoma, head and neck or renal cell cancer occurred in dose-escalation patients.

Profiling relied on immunoSEQ multiplex PCR, and the TCRdb table lists in-frame clones only, not all of them. The profile shows 70,000 to 90,000 clones, about 92% of them singletons. The study, taken as a whole, reports: No determination was made of the antigen specificity of the expanded peripheral T cells. With doses of 0.1-3.0 mg/kg, partial responders showed among the lowest clonal expansion. Within 6 weeks, CD4+ and CD8+ blood T cells expanded clonally at 0.1 to 3.0 mg/kg.

Germline assignment: CDR1 SGHAT and CDR2 FQNNGV. This CDR3 contains 15 residues. V lost 1 base, J lost 5 bases, and 3 bases stayed unmatched. This clonotype originated in an adult with an advanced solid tumor such as melanoma, head and neck, liver or kidney cancer. The rearrangement joins TRBV11-2 to TRBJ2-2; 8 positions match TRBD2. The input for sequencing was CD4+ or CD8+ T cells sorted from blood, taken in a trial of the OX40 agonist ivuxolimab. CDR3 bases: TGTGCCAGCAGCTTAGGGCTAGCGGGTACCGGGGAGCTGTTTTTT. The encoded protein is CASSLGLAGTGELFF.